The source of this T cell receptor beta chain is a study of spatial heterogeneity in lung cancer. Background on the study: Among detected sequences, beta-chain ones consistently exceeded alpha-chain ones in number. Study outcomes and limitations: Tumoral mutation counts were tracked by counts of expanded intratumoral alpha and beta TCRs.

As to time point: sample taken at primary tumor resection. Trimming took 5 bases from V and 11 from J; bases not matched to a gene: 16. CDR1 SGHAT and CDR2 FQNNGV come from the germline V gene. The CDR3 runs to 16 residues. This clonotype was detected many times. Its antigen remains unknown. TCRdb analysed the 5' RACE reads with MiXCR anew, one entry per CDR3 protein. Of around 9,300 distinct CDR3 sequences listed, less than 6.5% are singletons. The sequence came from a female donor with early-stage non-small cell lung cancer. This chain uses TRBV11-2 with TRBJ1-4; TRBD1 matches at 8 bases. Sample: lung tumor tissue, taken at surgery. The CDR3 coding sequence is TGTGCCAGCAGCCCACGAACAGGGGGGACATATGGGAAACTGTTTTTT. Translating it yields CASSPRTGGTYGKLFF.